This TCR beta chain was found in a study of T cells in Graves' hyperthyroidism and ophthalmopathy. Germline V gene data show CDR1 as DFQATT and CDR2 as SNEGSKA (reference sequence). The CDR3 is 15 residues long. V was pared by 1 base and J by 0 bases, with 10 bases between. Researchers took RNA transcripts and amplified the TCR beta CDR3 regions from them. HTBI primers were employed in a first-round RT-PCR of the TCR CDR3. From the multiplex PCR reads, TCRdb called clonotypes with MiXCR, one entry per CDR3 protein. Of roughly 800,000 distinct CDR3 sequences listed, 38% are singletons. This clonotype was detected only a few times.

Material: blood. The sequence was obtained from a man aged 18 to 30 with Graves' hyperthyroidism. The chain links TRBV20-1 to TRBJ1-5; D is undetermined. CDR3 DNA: TGCAGTGCTAGAGTTGGGTCCTATAGCAATCAGCCCCAGCATTTT. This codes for CSARVGSYSNQPQHF.